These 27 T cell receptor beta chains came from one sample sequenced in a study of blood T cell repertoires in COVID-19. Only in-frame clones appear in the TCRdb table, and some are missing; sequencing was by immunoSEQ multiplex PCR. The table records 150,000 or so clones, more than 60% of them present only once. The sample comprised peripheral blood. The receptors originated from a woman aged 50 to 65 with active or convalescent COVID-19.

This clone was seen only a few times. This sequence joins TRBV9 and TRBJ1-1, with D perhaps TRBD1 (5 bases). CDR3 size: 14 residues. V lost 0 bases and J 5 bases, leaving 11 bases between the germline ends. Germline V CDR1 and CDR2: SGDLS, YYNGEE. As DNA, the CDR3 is TGTGCCAGCAGCGTAGTTAGGGGCCGGACTGAAGCTTTCTTT. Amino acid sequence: CASSVVRGRTEAFF.

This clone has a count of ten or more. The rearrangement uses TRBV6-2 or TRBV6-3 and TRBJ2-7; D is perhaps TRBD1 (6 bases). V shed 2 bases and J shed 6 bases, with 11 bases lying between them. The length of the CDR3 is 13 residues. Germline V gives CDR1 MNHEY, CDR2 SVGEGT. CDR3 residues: CASSYPKQGEQYF. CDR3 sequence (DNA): TGTGCCAGCAGTTACCCAAAACAGGGCGAGCAGTACTTC.

In DNA form, the CDR3 reads TGTGCCAGCAGCTTGGCTGTAGGGGGCTCCGTCGAGCAGTACTTC. Its protein product is CASSLAVGGSVEQYF. The chain couples TRBV5-5 to TRBJ2-7; 7 bases map to TRBD1. V was clipped by 0 bases and J by 6 bases; unmatched bases: 9. This CDR3 is 15 amino acids long. Germline values: CDR1 SGHKS, CDR2 YYEKEE (reference sequence).

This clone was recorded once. Written as DNA, the CDR3 is TGTGCCAGCAGTTATGGACTAGCGGAAGAGACCCAGTACTTC. Its protein is CASSYGLAEETQYF. The chain has TRBV11-3 and TRBJ2-5; 10 bases line up with TRBD2. CDR3 length equals 14 residues. The junction had 4 bases not matched to a gene; V was cut back by 6 bases and J by 3 bases. Germline loops: CDR1 SGHNT, CDR2 YENEEA.

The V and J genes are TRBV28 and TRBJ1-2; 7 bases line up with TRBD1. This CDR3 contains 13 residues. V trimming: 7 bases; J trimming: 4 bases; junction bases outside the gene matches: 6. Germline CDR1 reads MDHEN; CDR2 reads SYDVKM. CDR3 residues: CASTSGGLYGYTF. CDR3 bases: TGTGCCAGCACCTCAGGGGGACTCTATGGCTACACCTTC.

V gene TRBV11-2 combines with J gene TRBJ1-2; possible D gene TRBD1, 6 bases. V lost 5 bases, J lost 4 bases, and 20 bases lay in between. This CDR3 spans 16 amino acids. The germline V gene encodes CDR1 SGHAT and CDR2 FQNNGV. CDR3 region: CASSPTTDRLSYGYTF. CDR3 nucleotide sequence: TGTGCCAGCAGCCCCACGACAGACAGGTTGAGCTATGGCTACACCTTC.

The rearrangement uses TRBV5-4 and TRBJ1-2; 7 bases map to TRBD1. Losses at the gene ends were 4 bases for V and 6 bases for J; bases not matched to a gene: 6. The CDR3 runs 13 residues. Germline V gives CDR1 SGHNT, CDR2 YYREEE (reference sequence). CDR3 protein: CASSITGVDGYTF. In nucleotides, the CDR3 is TGTGCCAGCAGCATAACAGGGGTCGATGGCTACACCTTC.

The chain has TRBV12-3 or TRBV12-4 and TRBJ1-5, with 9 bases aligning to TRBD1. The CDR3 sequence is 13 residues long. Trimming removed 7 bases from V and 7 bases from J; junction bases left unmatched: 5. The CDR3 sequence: CASTLGQGQPQHF. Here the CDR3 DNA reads TGTGCCAGCACCCTGGGACAGGGCCAGCCCCAGCATTTT.

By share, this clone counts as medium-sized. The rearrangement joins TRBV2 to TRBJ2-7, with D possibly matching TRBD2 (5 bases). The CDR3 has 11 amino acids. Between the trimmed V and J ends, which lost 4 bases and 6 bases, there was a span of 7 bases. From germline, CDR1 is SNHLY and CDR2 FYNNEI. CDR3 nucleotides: TGTGCCAGCAGTGCTGGGAGCGAGCAGTACTTC. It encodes CASSAGSEQYF.

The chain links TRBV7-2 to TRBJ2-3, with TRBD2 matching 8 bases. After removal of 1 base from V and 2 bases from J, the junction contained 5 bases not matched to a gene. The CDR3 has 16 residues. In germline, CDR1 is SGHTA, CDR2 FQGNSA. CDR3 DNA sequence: TGTGCCAGCAGCTTAGAGGTCGGGAGGGTCACAGATACGCAGTATTTT. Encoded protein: CASSLEVGRVTDTQYF.

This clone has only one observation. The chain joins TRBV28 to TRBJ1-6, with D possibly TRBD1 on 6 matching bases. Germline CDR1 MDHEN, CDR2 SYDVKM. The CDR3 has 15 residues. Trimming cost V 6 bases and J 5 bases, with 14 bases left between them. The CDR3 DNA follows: TGTGCCAGCAGCCGGGGGGGGGCAGATAATTCACCCCTCCACTTT. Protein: CASSRGGADNSPLHF.

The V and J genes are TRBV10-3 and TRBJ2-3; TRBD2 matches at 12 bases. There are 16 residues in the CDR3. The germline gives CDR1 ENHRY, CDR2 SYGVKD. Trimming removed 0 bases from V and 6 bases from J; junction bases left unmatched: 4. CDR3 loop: CAISESASGGADTQYF. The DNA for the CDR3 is TGTGCCATCAGTGAGTCCGCTAGCGGGGGGGCGGATACGCAGTATTTT.

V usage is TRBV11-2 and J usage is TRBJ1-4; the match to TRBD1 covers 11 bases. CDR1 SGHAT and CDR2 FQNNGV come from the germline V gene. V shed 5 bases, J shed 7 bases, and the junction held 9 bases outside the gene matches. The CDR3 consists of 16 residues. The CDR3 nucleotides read TGTGCCAGCAGCCATGGGCCGGGACAGGGGGTTGAAAAACTGTTTTTT. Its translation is CASSHGPGQGVEKLFF. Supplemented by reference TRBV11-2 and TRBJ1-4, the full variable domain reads EAGVAQSPRYKIIEKRQSVAFWCNPISGHATLYWYQQILGQGPKLLIQFQNNGVVDDSQLPKDRFSAERLKGVDSTLKIQPAKLEDSAVYLCASSHGPGQGVEKLFFGSGTQLSVL.

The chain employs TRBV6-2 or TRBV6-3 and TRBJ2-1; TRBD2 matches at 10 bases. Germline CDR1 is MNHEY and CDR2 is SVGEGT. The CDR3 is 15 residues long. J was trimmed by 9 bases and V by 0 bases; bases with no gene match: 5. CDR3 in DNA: TGTGCCAGCAGTTACTCCAGCGGGAGGGGGGGTGAGCAGTTCTTC. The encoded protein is CASSYSSGRGGEQFF.

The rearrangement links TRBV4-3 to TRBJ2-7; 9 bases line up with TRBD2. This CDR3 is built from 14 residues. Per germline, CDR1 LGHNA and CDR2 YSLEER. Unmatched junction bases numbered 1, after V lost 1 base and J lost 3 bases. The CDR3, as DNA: TGCGCCAGCAGCCAAGTTAGCGGGGGCTACGAGCAGTACTTC. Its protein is CASSQVSGGYEQYF.

CDR3 coding DNA: TGTGCCAGCAGCTCGGACAGGTCGAACACTGAAGCTTTCTTT. This encodes CASSSDRSNTEAFF. The chain links TRBV5-6 to TRBJ1-1; 7 bases line up with TRBD1. J lost 1 base, V lost 3 bases, and 3 bases had no gene match. The CDR3 sequence is 14 residues long. Germline-derived CDR1 and CDR2 are SGHDT and YYEEEE.

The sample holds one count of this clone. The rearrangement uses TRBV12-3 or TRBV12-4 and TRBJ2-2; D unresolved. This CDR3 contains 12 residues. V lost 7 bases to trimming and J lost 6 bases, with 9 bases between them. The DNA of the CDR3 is TGTGCCAGCACCTTTCGTGCCGGGGAGCTGTTTTTT. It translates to CASTFRAGELFF.

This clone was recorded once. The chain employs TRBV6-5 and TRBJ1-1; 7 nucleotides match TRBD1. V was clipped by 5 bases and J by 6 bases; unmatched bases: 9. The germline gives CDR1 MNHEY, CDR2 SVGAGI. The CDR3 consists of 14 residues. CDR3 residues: CASSRTGYGAEAFF. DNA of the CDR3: TGTGCCAGCAGTCGGACAGGCTACGGCGCTGAAGCTTTCTTT.

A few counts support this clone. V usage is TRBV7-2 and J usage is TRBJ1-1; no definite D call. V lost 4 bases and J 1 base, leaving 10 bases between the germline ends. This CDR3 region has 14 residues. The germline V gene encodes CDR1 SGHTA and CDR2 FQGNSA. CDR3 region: CASSYRTGNTEAFF. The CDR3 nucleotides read TGTGCCAGCAGCTACCGTACGGGGAACACTGAAGCTTTCTTT.

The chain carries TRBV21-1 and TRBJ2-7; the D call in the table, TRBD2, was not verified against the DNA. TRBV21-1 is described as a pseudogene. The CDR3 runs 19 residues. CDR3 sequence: CASSPPPDVEDLRYYEQYF. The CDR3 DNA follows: TGTGCCAGCAGCCCTCCCCCGGATGTTGAGGACTTACGATACTACGAGCAGTACTTC.

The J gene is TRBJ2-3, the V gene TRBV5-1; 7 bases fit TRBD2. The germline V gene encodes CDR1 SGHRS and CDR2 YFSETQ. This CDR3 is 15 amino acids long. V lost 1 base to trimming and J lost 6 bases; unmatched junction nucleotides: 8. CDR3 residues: CASSLFGGEHDTQYF. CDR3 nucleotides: TGCGCCAGCAGCTTGTTTGGGGGGGAGCATGATACGCAGTATTTT.

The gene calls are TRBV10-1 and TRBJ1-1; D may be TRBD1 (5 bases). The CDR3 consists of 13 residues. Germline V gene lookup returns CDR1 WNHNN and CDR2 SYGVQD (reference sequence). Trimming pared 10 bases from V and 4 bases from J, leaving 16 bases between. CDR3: CAMPRVGGTEAFF. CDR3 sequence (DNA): TGCGCCATGCCCAGGGTCGGGGGCACTGAAGCTTTCTTT.

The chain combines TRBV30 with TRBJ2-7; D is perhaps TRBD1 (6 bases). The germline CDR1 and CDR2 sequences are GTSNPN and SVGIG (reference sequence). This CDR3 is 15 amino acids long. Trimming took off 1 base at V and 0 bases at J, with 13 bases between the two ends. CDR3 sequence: CAWSEIQGGSYEQYF. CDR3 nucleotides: TGTGCCTGGAGTGAAATACAGGGCGGCTCCTACGAGCAGTACTTC.

In nucleotides, the CDR3 is TGTGCCACCAGTGCCAGGAGACAGGGGGGGGAGACCCAGTACTTC. The encoded protein is CATSARRQGGETQYF. This chain uses TRBV24-1 with TRBJ2-5; 9 positions agree with TRBD1. Trimming cost V 5 bases and J 5 bases; bases outside gene matches: 8. CDR1 is KGHDR and CDR2 is SFDVKD in the germline V gene. The CDR3 has 15 residues.

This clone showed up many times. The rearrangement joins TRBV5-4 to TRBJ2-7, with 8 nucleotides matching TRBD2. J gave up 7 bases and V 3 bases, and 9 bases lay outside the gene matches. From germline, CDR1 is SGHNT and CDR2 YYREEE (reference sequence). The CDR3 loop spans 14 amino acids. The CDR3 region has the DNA TGTGCCAGCAGCTCCCAGCGGGGGACACGGGAGCAGTACTTC. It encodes CASSSQRGTREQYF.

The CDR3 protein is CASSPGGAIGDTQYF. In nucleotides, the CDR3 is TGTGCCAGCAGCCCCGGGGGGGCCATTGGAGATACGCAGTATTTT. The rearrangement links TRBV11-3 to TRBJ2-3, with 8 bases that match TRBD2. The CDR3 runs 15 residues. Germline V gene lookup returns CDR1 SGHNT and CDR2 YENEEA. The J segment lost 5 bases and the V segment lost 5 bases, leaving 9 bases of the junction unmatched.

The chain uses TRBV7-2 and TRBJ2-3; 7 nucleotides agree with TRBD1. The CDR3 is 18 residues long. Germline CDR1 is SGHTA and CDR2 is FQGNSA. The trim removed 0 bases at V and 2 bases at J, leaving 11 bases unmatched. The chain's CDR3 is CASSLATLGTVPTDTQYF. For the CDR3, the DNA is TGTGCCAGCAGCTTAGCGACATTGGGGACAGTCCCCACAGATACGCAGTATTTT.